This T cell receptor beta chain was sequenced for a study of blood T cell repertoires in COVID-19 (dated by TCRdb to 2018 to 2020). For context, the study as a whole: Samples from collaborators originated in the United States, Italy and Spain and spanned both the acute and convalescent phases of COVID-19. The sample metadata nearly always contained a de-identified subject ID, COVID-19 status, age in years and sex. The samples were drawn from the first 160 participants of the ongoing ImmuneRACE study and from 950 to 1,500 subjects provided by 6 global collaborators. Deeply sampled blood TCRbeta repertoires from subjects exposed to, actively infected with, or recovered from COVID-19 were included in the dataset. The material from the prospective study consisted of cDNA or gDNA derived from T cells, B-cell-depleted T cells, or PBMCs. The repertoires were made available in a free public database intended to serve as a resource for research on the immune response to SARS-CoV-2. Where available, HLA class I and class II types were taken from metadata supplied by the sample provider and were not determined by assay-based typing.

Results and caveats for the whole study, not just this receptor: The amount of clinical and demographic metadata varied by source and participant and was provided uncurated.

TCRbeta CDR3 regions were amplified from genomic DNA using the immunoSEQ Assay, a bias-controlled multiplex PCR. In the paper's pipeline: The number of nucleated cells in each sample was estimated from the amplification of reference gene primers within the assay. Sequence reads were collapsed and filtered to measure the absolute abundance of every unique TCRbeta CDR3 rearrangement. For each sample, productive Simpson clonality was calculated as the square root of Simpson's diversity index over productive rearrangements. TCRdb holds this immuneACCESS table with in-frame rearrangements only. Some clones are missing; in checked studies, unresolved V genes explain under half, and the rest has no known cause. V and J calls and clone size follow that table, whereas D and trimming were derived from the DNA. The sample includes 200,000 to 250,000 clones, with under 90% observed a single time. Approximately 8% of the sample rests with the top ten.

This clone was recorded many times. The clone's antigen remains unknown. Within one base of it there is no much larger clone, and no base qualities were kept. In Seattle, one collaborating source enrolled patients while the infection was active and tracked those patients longitudinally over the course of disease. Collaborating institutions collected whole blood in K2EDTA tubes following their own protocols. Collaborator samples were shipped for TCRbeta analysis as frozen whole blood, isolated PBMCs, or DNA extracted from either sample type. The CDR3, cysteine through phenylalanine, is 21 amino acids long. Left in the record is the CDR3 DNA by itself, 63 bases read in frame from the first base.

This receptor was taken from a woman older than 75 with COVID-19, enrolled during active disease. Sequences were obtained from peripheral blood. The sequence is built from TRBV21-1 and TRBJ2-1; TRBD1, the table's D call, was not compared with the DNA. TRBV21-1 is recorded as a pseudogene. The nucleotide sequence reads as follows: TGTGCCAGCCAGAGGCGGGACAGGGGCCCCCCAGTAAGATTTTGTGTCAATGAGCAGTTCTTC. Its protein reads: CASQRRDRGPPVRFCVNEQFF.